These 26 T cell receptor beta chains were sequenced from one sample in a study of cytotoxic CD8 clonotypes in ibrutinib-treated CLL. TCRdb's table, derived via immunoSEQ multiplex PCR, lists solely in-frame clones and lacks some. The data contain tens of thousands of clones, around 68% of them singletons. Material: PBMCs, obtained after 12 months of ibrutinib treatment. These receptors all come from a human donor with chronic lymphocytic leukemia.

The V gene is TRBV7-2, the J gene TRBJ1-1; D not resolved. The CDR3 has 14 residues. Trimming stripped 3 bases from V and 1 base from J, with 9 bases between. Looked up from germline, CDR1 is SGHTA and CDR2 is FQGNSA. The DNA for the CDR3 is TGTGCCAGCAGCTTCTTCGGGAAGAACACTGAAGCTTTCTTT. It encodes CASSFFGKNTEAFF.

The chain carries TRBV19 and TRBJ1-2; D is perhaps TRBD1 (6 bases). The length of the CDR3 is 14 residues. V was trimmed by 4 bases and J by 7 bases, leaving 16 bases between them. Germline V gene lookup returns CDR1 LNHDA and CDR2 SQIVND (reference sequence). The CDR3 DNA sequence: TGTGCCAGTAGTACACAGGGTCGAGGAGGTGGCTACACCTTC. Its protein is CASSTQGRGGGYTF.

V is TRBV4-1 and J is TRBJ1-3; D not resolved. The CDR3 consists of 14 residues. Germline V gives CDR1 MGHRA, CDR2 YSYEKL. The V gene lost 2 bases and the J gene lost 0 bases, with 5 bases spanning the gap. The CDR3 region has the DNA TGCGCCAGCAGCCAACTGTCCTCTGGAAACACCATATATTTT. The encoded protein is CASSQLSSGNTIYF.

The chain couples TRBV14 to TRBJ1-4; no definite D call. This CDR3 region has 12 residues. CDR1 SGHDN and CDR2 FVKESK come from the germline V gene. V lost 3 bases, J lost 8 bases, and 7 bases lay in between. Here the CDR3 reads CASSHFREKLFF. CDR3 sequence (DNA): TGTGCCAGCAGCCATTTCCGGGAAAAACTGTTTTTT.

This clone was seen only a few times. The V call is TRBV5-1, the J call TRBJ1-5; 11 positions match TRBD1. Per germline, CDR1 SGHRS and CDR2 YFSETQ. V was clipped by 3 bases and J by 5 bases; unmatched bases: 1. The CDR3 extends over 14 amino acids. The CDR3 here is CASSWTGGDQPQHF. The CDR3 region has the DNA TGCGCCAGCAGCTGGACAGGGGGCGATCAGCCCCAGCATTTT.

The V gene is TRBV5-1, the J gene TRBJ2-2, with D possibly matching TRBD1 (6 bases). The CDR3 is 15 residues long. Germline V CDR1 and CDR2: SGHRS, YFSETQ. Trimming took 2 bases from V and 0 from J, leaving 8 bases between them. CDR3 amino acids: CASSLQGTNTGELFF. In nucleotides, the CDR3 is TGCGCCAGCAGCTTACAGGGTACGAACACCGGGGAGCTGTTTTTT.

The chain uses TRBV5-4 and TRBJ2-1; TRBD2 agrees at 11 bases. There are 16 residues in the CDR3. V dropped 4 bases and J dropped 5; count of bases not matched to a gene: 8. CDR1 SGHNT and CDR2 YYREEE come from the germline V gene (reference sequence). This chain's CDR3 is CASSLLAGGLDNEQFF. CDR3 DNA sequence: TGTGCCAGCAGCCTATTAGCGGGGGGGCTGGACAATGAGCAGTTCTTC.

The rearrangement joins TRBV19 to TRBJ1-6; D call uncertain. This CDR3 comprises 15 residues. Germline loops: CDR1 LNHDA, CDR2 SQIVND (reference sequence). The V and J ends lost 3 bases and 0 bases respectively, with 6 bases between them. The CDR3 loop reads CASSIGVSYNSPLHF. In DNA, the CDR3 is TGTGCCAGTAGTATCGGTGTCTCCTATAATTCACCCCTCCACTTT.

V gene TRBV5-4 combines with J gene TRBJ2-1, with D maybe TRBD2 (7 bases). Trimming removed 3 bases at V and 9 bases at J, with 19 bases between. The CDR3 length is 15 residues. Germline assignment: CDR1 SGHNT and CDR2 YYREEE (reference sequence). The CDR3 sequence is CASSSSGGLGFEQFF. In DNA, the CDR3 is TGTGCCAGCAGCTCGTCCGGGGGGCTGGGATTTGAGCAGTTCTTC.

The table lists this clone with a count of one. CDR3 bases: TGCGCCAGCAGCCAAGATCAAGCGGGGGGGAGTGGTGAGCAGTTCTTC. Protein sequence: CASSQDQAGGSGEQFF. This chain connects TRBV4-1 to TRBJ2-1, with TRBD2 identical over 10 bases. Trimming removed 0 bases from V and 9 bases from J; junction bases left unmatched: 8. This CDR3 has 16 amino acids. Germline CDR1 and CDR2: MGHRA and YSYEKL.

This clone was counted once. The chain combines TRBV9 with TRBJ2-1; TRBD2 agrees at 9 bases. CDR1 and CDR2 from the germline V gene are SGDLS and YYNGEE. With V trimmed by 2 bases and J by 5 bases, 5 bases remained unmatched. This CDR3 comprises 15 residues. Here the CDR3 reads CASSVRGGENNEQFF. The CDR3 nucleotides read TGTGCCAGCAGCGTTCGCGGGGGGGAGAACAATGAGCAGTTCTTC.

J is TRBJ1-5 and V is TRBV4-1, with a possible D match to TRBD1 (6 bases). The CDR3 totals 15 residues. CDR1 and CDR2 (germline): MGHRA, YSYEKL. The ends were cut back, 4 bases at V and 3 bases at J, with 13 bases in the middle. CDR3 nucleotide sequence: TGCGCCAGCAGCCCCTCGGCAGGGGACAATCAGCCCCAGCATTTT. Amino acid sequence: CASSPSAGDNQPQHF.

As concerns this clone: A far larger clone is off by one base, so a read error is likely. CDR3 loop: CASSPYHPSNTGELFF. In DNA form, the CDR3 reads TGTGCCAGCAGCCCCTATCACCCATCGAACACCGGGGAGCTGTTTTTT. This sequence joins TRBV4-2 and TRBJ2-2; no clear D. The CDR3 is 16 residues long. Trimming cost V 4 bases and J 0 bases, with 12 bases left between them. CDR1 is LGHNA and CDR2 is YNFKEQ in the germline V gene.

The chain combines TRBV19 with TRBJ2-1; 9 bases are shared with TRBD1. CDR1 and CDR2 from the germline V gene are LNHDA and SQIVND (reference sequence). The CDR3 loop spans 16 amino acids. V dropped 9 bases and J dropped 7; count of bases not matched to a gene: 16. The CDR3 coding sequence is TGTGCCAGCACCCGGACCGGGACAGGGTTAACGAATGAGCAGTTCTTC. This translates into CASTRTGTGLTNEQFF. Filled out from reference TRBV19 and TRBJ2-1, the complete variable domain reads DGGITQSPKYLFRKEGQNVTLSCEQNLNHDAMYWYRQDPGQGLRLIYYSQIVNDFQKGDIAEGYSVSREKKESFPLTVTSAQKNPTAFYLCASTRTGTGLTNEQFFGPGTRLTVL.

The chain has TRBV27 and TRBJ2-2, with D perhaps matching TRBD2 (5 bases). CDR1 and CDR2 (germline): MNHEY, SMNVEV (reference sequence). This CDR3 is 16 amino acids long. With 7 bases removed from V and 2 bases from J, the gap between germline ends came to 17 bases. The chain's CDR3 is CASNPGLAINTGELFF. The CDR3 DNA reads as TGTGCCAGCAACCCCGGACTCGCCATTAACACCGGGGAGCTGTTTTTT.

CDR3 residues: CASHLAYRVGELFF. For the CDR3, the DNA is TGTGCCAGTCACCTAGCGTACCGGGTCGGGGAGCTGTTTTTT. The chain joins TRBV19 to TRBJ2-2; maybe TRBD2 (6 bases). V was pared by 8 bases and J by 7 bases, with 17 bases between. From germline, CDR1 is LNHDA and CDR2 SQIVND (reference sequence). The CDR3 extends over 14 amino acids.

The chain carries TRBV5-4 and TRBJ2-1; the match to TRBD1 covers 10 bases. This CDR3 region has 15 residues. V lost 7 bases to trimming and J lost 2 bases; unmatched junction nucleotides: 6. Per the germline V gene, CDR1 is SGHNT and CDR2 is YYREEE (reference sequence). CDR3 region: CASAGGQGAYNEQFF. The CDR3 nucleotides are TGTGCCAGCGCGGGAGGACAGGGGGCCTACAATGAGCAGTTCTTC.

The gene calls are TRBV6-6 and TRBJ1-2, with a weak D call TRBD1 (5 bases). This CDR3 spans 14 amino acids. Trimming left V 7 bases short and J 3 bases short, with 15 bases between. Germline CDR1 MNHNY, CDR2 SVGAGI (reference sequence). CDR3 amino acids: CASIQAGTDYGYTF. CDR3 DNA sequence: TGTGCCAGCATCCAAGCAGGGACGGACTATGGCTACACCTTC.

This chain links TRBV6-6 with TRBJ2-5; unclear D gene. This CDR3 spans 13 amino acids. Germline CDR1 reads MNHNY; CDR2 reads SVGAGI (reference sequence). Trimming took 5 bases from V and 5 from J, leaving 12 bases between them. The DNA of the CDR3 is TGTGCCAGCAGTCTGGGTTCGGAGGAGACCCAGTACTTC. Protein product: CASSLGSEETQYF.

This clone was found a few times. The chain joins TRBV5-4 to TRBJ1-2, with 8 bases matching TRBD1. V trimming: 0 bases; J trimming: 4 bases; junction bases outside the gene matches: 5. Germline values: CDR1 SGHNT, CDR2 YYREEE (reference sequence). The CDR3 extends over 15 amino acids. The CDR3 protein is CASSLVAGGPYGYTF. For the CDR3, the DNA is TGTGCCAGCAGCTTGGTGGCAGGGGGCCCCTATGGCTACACCTTC.

The V and J genes are TRBV11-2 and TRBJ2-6; D is unclear. CDR1 is SGHAT, CDR2 FQNNGV, per germline. The V end lost 2 bases, the J end lost 0 bases, and 8 bases lay between the germline ends. The CDR3 has 16 amino acids. CDR3 sequence (DNA): TGTGCCAGCAGCTTAATCATGCACTCTGGGGCCAACGTCCTGACTTTC. Its translation is CASSLIMHSGANVLTF.

V is TRBV5-1 and J is TRBJ2-7, with 7 bases that match TRBD2. V trimming: 0 bases; J trimming: 4 bases; junction bases outside the gene matches: 7. The germline gives CDR1 SGHRS, CDR2 YFSETQ. This CDR3 comprises 15 residues. In nucleotides, the CDR3 is TGCGCCAGCAGCTTGGCTAGCGGATCGACTTACGAGCAGTACTTC. Protein sequence: CASSLASGSTYEQYF.

The chain carries TRBV30 and TRBJ1-5; tentatively, D is TRBD1 (5 bases). From germline, CDR1 is GTSNPN and CDR2 SVGIG (reference sequence). This CDR3 has 14 residues. The V gene lost 4 bases and the J gene lost 2 bases, with 12 bases spanning the gap. The CDR3 DNA is TGTGCCTGGACTCCAGGGAACGGCAATCAGCCCCAGCATTTT. This encodes CAWTPGNGNQPQHF.

This chain connects TRBV7-6 to TRBJ1-5; possible D gene TRBD1, 6 bases. Germline V lookup: CDR1 SGHVS, CDR2 FNYEAQ. V lost 5 bases and J 7 bases, leaving 21 bases between the germline ends. The CDR3 has 16 amino acids. CDR3: CASSASQGGSGQPQHF. In nucleotides, the CDR3 is TGTGCCAGCAGCGCATCACAGGGTGGGTCAGGGCAGCCCCAGCATTTT.

This clone occurred once. The chain combines TRBV29-1 with TRBJ2-4; D is ambiguous. Per germline, CDR1 SQVTM and CDR2 ANQGSEA. The CDR3 runs to 13 residues. V was trimmed by 6 bases and J by 0 bases, leaving 9 bases between them. The CDR3: CSVAAVAKNIQYF. The CDR3 region has the DNA TGCAGCGTCGCTGCGGTAGCCAAAAACATTCAGTACTTC.

The chain joins TRBV30 to TRBJ2-7; TRBD2 might be the D (5 bases). Trimming took off 2 bases at V and 4 bases at J, with 9 bases between the two ends. Germline CDR1 is GTSNPN and CDR2 is SVGIG (reference sequence). CDR3 length: 12 residues. CDR3 nucleotides: TGTGCCTGGAGTCCGACGGGGTACGAGCAGTACTTC. Its protein product is CAWSPTGYEQYF.